This T cell receptor (beta chain) is from a study of shared clonotypes between healthy human individuals. Profiling relied on immunoSEQ multiplex PCR, and the TCRdb table lists in-frame clones only, not all of them. The sample lists 2,500,000 or so clones; just over 90% were seen once. Comment on this clone: The identical CDR3 is also encoded by other nucleotide sequences in the sample.

Sequencing was done on a sample of naive CD4+ T cells sorted from blood. Documented subset: CD45RA+ positively selected. The TCR comes from a man aged 18 to 30 in good health.

Here the CDR3 DNA reads TGCGCCAGCAGCTTGGGACAGGGAGGAGAAAAACTGTTTTTT. It translates to CASSLGQGGEKLFF. J is TRBJ1-4 and V is TRBV5-1, with 7 bases aligning to TRBD1. CDR3 length equals 14 residues. The germline V gene has CDR1 SGHRS and CDR2 YFSETQ. Trimming removed 0 bases from V and 8 bases from J; junction bases left unmatched: 4.